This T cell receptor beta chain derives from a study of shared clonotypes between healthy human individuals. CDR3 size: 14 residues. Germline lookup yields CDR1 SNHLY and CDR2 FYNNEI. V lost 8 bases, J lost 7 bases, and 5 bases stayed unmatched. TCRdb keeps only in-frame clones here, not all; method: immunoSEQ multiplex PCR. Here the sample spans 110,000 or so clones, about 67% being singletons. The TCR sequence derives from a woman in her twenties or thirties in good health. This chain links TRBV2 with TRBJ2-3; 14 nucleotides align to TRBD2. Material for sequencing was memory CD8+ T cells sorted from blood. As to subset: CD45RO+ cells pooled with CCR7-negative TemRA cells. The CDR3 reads CASGLAGGLNTQYF. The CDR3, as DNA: TGTGCCAGCGGACTAGCGGGAGGATTAAATACGCAGTATTTT.